Following are 9 T cell receptor beta chains from one sample sequenced in a study of shared clonotypes between healthy human individuals. Sequencing used immunoSEQ multiplex PCR; TCRdb keeps in-frame clones, though not all of them. The sample contains 2,100,000 or so clones, approximately 94% of which appear only once. What was sequenced was naive CD4+ T cells sorted from blood. Sample subset: CD45RA+ positively selected. The source of these receptors is a man between 18 and 35 years old in good health.

The V gene is TRBV7-9, the J gene TRBJ1-1, with 11 nucleotides matching TRBD1. J gave up 1 base and V 3 bases, and 4 bases lay outside the gene matches. The CDR3 sequence is 16 residues long. CDR1 and CDR2 (germline): SEHNR, FQNEAQ (reference sequence). CDR3 in DNA: TGTGCCAGCAGCTTGTTAGGGACAGGGGGGAACACTGAAGCTTTCTTT. It yields the protein CASSLLGTGGNTEAFF.

This chain uses TRBV19 with TRBJ1-1; TRBD1 might be the D (5 bases). This CDR3 has 14 amino acids. From germline, CDR1 is LNHDA and CDR2 SQIVND (reference sequence). V was pared by 6 bases and J by 2 bases, with 13 bases between. This CDR3 reads CASSKQGFNTEAFF. CDR3 DNA sequence: TGTGCCAGTAGCAAGCAGGGATTTAACACTGAAGCTTTCTTT.

CDR3 coding DNA: TGTGCCAGCAAGGTAGAGGCAGGGGTGGGCACTGAAGCTTTCTTT. Translating it yields CASKVEAGVGTEAFF. This chain connects TRBV2 to TRBJ1-1, with D perhaps matching TRBD1 (6 bases). The V and J ends lost 7 bases and 4 bases respectively, with 19 bases between them. Germline lookup yields CDR1 SNHLY and CDR2 FYNNEI. The CDR3 extends over 15 amino acids. Looking up the rest from reference TRBV2 and TRBJ1-1 gives the full variable domain: EPEVTQTPSHQVTQMGQEVILRCVPISNHLYFYWYRQILGQKVEFLVSFYNNEISEKSEIFDDQFSVERPDGSNFTLKIRSTKLEDSAMYFCASKVEAGVGTEAFFGQGTRLTVV.

The chain employs TRBV5-1 and TRBJ2-7, with 9 bases identical to TRBD1. Germline assignment: CDR1 SGHRS and CDR2 YFSETQ. This CDR3 has 16 amino acids. Unmatched junction bases numbered 8, after V lost 1 base and J lost 3 bases. CDR3 coding DNA: TGCGCCAGCAGCTTGCCCTCCGGGACAGGGAACTACGAGCAGTACTTC. As protein: CASSLPSGTGNYEQYF.

V and J are TRBV7-2 and TRBJ2-1; D may be TRBD2 (6 bases). V was clipped by 1 base and J by 8 bases, with 15 bases between them. Germline CDR1 and CDR2: SGHTA and FQGNSA. The CDR3 spans 15 residues. CDR3 coding DNA: TGTGCCAGCAGCTTAGTCGGGAGACTGACGGATGAGCAGTTCTTC. It is translated as CASSLVGRLTDEQFF.

V is TRBV19 and J is TRBJ2-5; 9 bases line up with TRBD2. J lost 1 base, V lost 5 bases, and 5 bases had no gene match. The CDR3 extends over 15 amino acids. Per the germline V gene, CDR1 is LNHDA and CDR2 is SQIVND (reference sequence). The DNA for the CDR3 is TGTGCCAGTAGTGAGCTAGCGGGGCGCCAAGAGACCCAGTACTTC. Translated, it gives CASSELAGRQETQYF. Complete variable domain (other parts from reference TRBV19 and TRBJ2-5): DGGITQSPKYLFRKEGQNVTLSCEQNLNHDAMYWYRQDPGQGLRLIYYSQIVNDFQKGDIAEGYSVSREKKESFPLTVTSAQKNPTAFYLCASSELAGRQETQYFGPGTRLLVL.

The V and J genes are TRBV5-5 and TRBJ2-7; D is possibly TRBD2 (6 bases). The germline V gene encodes CDR1 SGHKS and CDR2 YYEKEE (reference sequence). Trimming took 0 bases from V and 4 from J, leaving 14 bases between them. This CDR3 region has 15 residues. The CDR3 DNA is TGTGCCAGCAGCTTGGATTTAGCGGTTATGTACGAGCAGTACTTC. Translation: CASSLDLAVMYEQYF.

This chain joins TRBV19 and TRBJ2-6, with D perhaps matching TRBD1 (6 bases). This CDR3 spans 19 amino acids. Germline assignment: CDR1 LNHDA and CDR2 SQIVND (reference sequence). The ends were cut back, 1 base at V and 0 bases at J, with 16 bases in the middle. CDR3 sequence (DNA): TGTGCCAGTAGTATAGTGTTTTTGTGGACAGCCTCTGGGGCCAACGTCCTGACTTTC. Translation gives CASSIVFLWTASGANVLTF. Supplemented by reference TRBV19 and TRBJ2-6, the full variable domain reads DGGITQSPKYLFRKEGQNVTLSCEQNLNHDAMYWYRQDPGQGLRLIYYSQIVNDFQKGDIAEGYSVSREKKESFPLTVTSAQKNPTAFYLCASSIVFLWTASGANVLTFGAGSRLTVL.

The chain links TRBV7-2 to TRBJ2-3; 16 nucleotides align to TRBD2. The CDR3 has 17 residues. Germline V gives CDR1 SGHTA, CDR2 FQGNSA. V shed 6 bases, J shed 6 bases, and the junction held 9 bases outside the gene matches. The CDR3 nucleotides are TGTGCCAGCAGGCCCCCGGGACTAGCGGGAGGGGTGGATACGCAGTATTTT. Protein: CASRPPGLAGGVDTQYF.